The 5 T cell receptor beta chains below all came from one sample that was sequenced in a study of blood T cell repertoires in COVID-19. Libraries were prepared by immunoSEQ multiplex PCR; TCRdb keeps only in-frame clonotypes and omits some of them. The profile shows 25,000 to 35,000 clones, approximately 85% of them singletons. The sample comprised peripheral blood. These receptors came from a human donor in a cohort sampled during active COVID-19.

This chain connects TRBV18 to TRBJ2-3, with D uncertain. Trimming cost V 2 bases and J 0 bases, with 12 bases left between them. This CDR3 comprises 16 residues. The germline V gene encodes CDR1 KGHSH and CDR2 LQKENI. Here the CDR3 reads CASSPNLVTSTDTQYF. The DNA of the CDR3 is TGTGCCAGCTCACCAAATCTCGTTACTAGCACAGATACGCAGTATTTT.

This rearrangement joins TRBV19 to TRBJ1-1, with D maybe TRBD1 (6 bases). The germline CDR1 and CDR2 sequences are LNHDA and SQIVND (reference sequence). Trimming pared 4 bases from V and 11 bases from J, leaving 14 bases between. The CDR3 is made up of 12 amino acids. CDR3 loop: CASSTRTDSAFF. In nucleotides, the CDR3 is TGTGCCAGTAGTACTCGGACAGACTCGGCTTTCTTT.

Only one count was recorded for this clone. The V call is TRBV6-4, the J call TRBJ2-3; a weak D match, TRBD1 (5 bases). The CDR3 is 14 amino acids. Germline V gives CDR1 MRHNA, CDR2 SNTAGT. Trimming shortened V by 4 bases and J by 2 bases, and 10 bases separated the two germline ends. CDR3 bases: TGTGCCAGCAGTGCTGACAGTGCCACAGATACGCAGTATTTT. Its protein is CASSADSATDTQYF.

The CDR3 DNA is TGTGCCAGCAGCTTAGTGCGGGAGGGCCTCGATGAGCAGTTCTTC. This translates into CASSLVREGLDEQFF. J is TRBJ2-1 and V is TRBV7-2; 9 bases fit TRBD2. CDR3 length: 15 residues. V was clipped by 1 base and J by 8 bases; unmatched bases: 6. Per the germline V gene, CDR1 is SGHTA and CDR2 is FQGNSA.

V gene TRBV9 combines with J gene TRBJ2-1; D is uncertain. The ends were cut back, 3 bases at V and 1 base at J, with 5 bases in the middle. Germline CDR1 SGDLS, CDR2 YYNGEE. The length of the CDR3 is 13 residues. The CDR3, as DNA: TGTGCCAGCAGCGGGGCGTCCTACAATGAGCAGTTCTTC. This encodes CASSGASYNEQFF.